One and the same sample provided the 26 T cell receptor beta chains below, sequenced in a study of blood T cell repertoires in COVID-19. The table came from immunoSEQ multiplex PCR; TCRdb's copy has only in-frame clones and leaves some out. The sample yields approximately 60,000 clones, more than 65% seen once. The sample comprised peripheral blood. Source of these receptors: an elderly woman with active or convalescent COVID-19.

The chain has TRBV4-1 and TRBJ1-2, with 7 bases that match TRBD1. CDR1 and CDR2 (germline): MGHRA, YSYEKL. Trimming took 1 base from V and 6 from J; bases not matched to a gene: 11. The CDR3 runs 16 residues. The CDR3 here is CASSQGPGQTPDGYTF. DNA of the CDR3: TGCGCCAGCAGCCAAGGACCGGGACAGACACCCGATGGCTACACCTTC.

This clone has only one observation. The chain recombines TRBV6-2 or TRBV6-3 with TRBJ2-1; 14 bases are a match to TRBD2. CDR1 and CDR2 from the germline V gene are MNHEY and SVGEGT. J gave up 8 bases and V 0 bases, and 3 bases lay outside the gene matches. The CDR3 sequence is 16 residues long. CDR3 sequence reads: CASSYSRGLAGDEQFF. CDR3 DNA sequence: TGTGCCAGCAGTTACTCGAGGGGACTAGCGGGGGATGAGCAGTTCTTC.

This chain joins TRBV11-3 and TRBJ1-2; the D is unclear. There are 12 residues in the CDR3. Germline CDR1 reads SGHNT; CDR2 reads YENEEA. Trimming took off 5 bases at V and 6 bases at J, with 10 bases between the two ends. Written as DNA, the CDR3 is TGTGCCAGCAGCCGCGGGGTAGATGGCTACACCTTC. Amino acids: CASSRGVDGYTF.

This clone came up a few times. The chain employs TRBV5-4 and TRBJ2-7, with 7 bases matching TRBD1. V shed 3 bases, J shed 3 bases, and the junction held 3 bases outside the gene matches. CDR1 and CDR2 from the germline V gene are SGHNT and YYREEE (reference sequence). This CDR3 has 13 residues. Written as DNA, the CDR3 is TGTGCCAGCAGCTGGGACAGAAACTACGAGCAGTACTTC. Translated: CASSWDRNYEQYF.

The rearrangement uses TRBV11-1 and TRBJ1-1; D might be TRBD1 (6 bases). The V gene's germline CDR1 is SGHAT and CDR2 FQDESV (reference sequence). Trimming pared 5 bases from V and 4 bases from J, leaving 14 bases between. The CDR3 covers 14 residues. CDR3 DNA sequence: TGTGCCAGCAGCCTACAGGGTACAGGCACTGAAGCTTTCTTT. Translated: CASSLQGTGTEAFF. The variable domain in full, completed from reference TRBV11-1 and TRBJ1-1, reads EAEVAQSPRYKITEKSQAVAFWCDPISGHATLYWYRQILGQGPELLVQFQDESVVDDSQLPKDRFSAERLKGVDSTLKIQPAELGDSAMYLCASSLQGTGTEAFFGQGTRLTVV.

The CDR3 protein is CASSISVNYGYTF. As DNA, the CDR3 is TGTGCCAGCAGCATCAGTGTCAACTATGGCTACACCTTC. The V call is TRBV6-6, the J call TRBJ1-2, with no clear D. Germline V gene lookup returns CDR1 MNHNY and CDR2 SVGAGI (reference sequence). Deletions cut 6 bases from V and 2 bases from J, with 10 bases between. This CDR3 region has 13 residues.

The V gene is TRBV10-3, the J gene TRBJ1-2, with TRBD1 as a possible D gene (5 bases). Looked up from germline, CDR1 is ENHRY and CDR2 is SYGVKD. V lost 3 bases and J lost 0, with 14 bases in between. This CDR3 has 16 residues. In DNA, the CDR3 is TGTGCCATCAGTGAACGGGAGACAGCCTCTAACTATGGCTACACCTTC. Its protein product is CAISERETASNYGYTF.

The chain couples TRBV10-3 to TRBJ2-3, with a weak D call TRBD2 (6 bases). Germline CDR1 and CDR2: ENHRY and SYGVKD. The CDR3 consists of 16 residues. Trimming shortened V by 4 bases and J by 3 bases, and 17 bases separated the two germline ends. The CDR3 DNA is TGTGCCATCAGTGTTTGGGGGACGGCGGGAACAGATACGCAGTATTTT. It encodes CAISVWGTAGTDTQYF.

This clone was counted a single time. The chain carries TRBV18 and TRBJ1-2; possible D gene TRBD1, 5 bases. CDR1 KGHSH and CDR2 LQKENI come from the germline V gene. With 3 bases removed from V and 4 bases from J, the gap between germline ends came to 6 bases. This CDR3 has 12 amino acids. CDR3 bases: TGTGCCAGCTCACCTGACAGCTATGGCTACACCTTC. Its translation is CASSPDSYGYTF.

A few counts support this clone. This chain uses TRBV27 with TRBJ1-2; maybe TRBD1 (5 bases). CDR3 size: 16 residues. Germline CDR1 is MNHEY and CDR2 is SMNVEV (reference sequence). The V and J ends lost 7 bases and 1 base respectively, with 19 bases between them. This CDR3 is CASTTRGGMNNYGYTF. CDR3 sequence (DNA): TGTGCCAGCACAACCCGGGGGGGAATGAATAACTATGGCTACACCTTC.

The chain uses TRBV6-5 and TRBJ1-5, with TRBD1 matching over 9 bases. Germline CDR1 and CDR2: MNHEY and SVGAGI. With V trimmed by 8 bases and J by 4 bases, 3 bases remained unmatched. This CDR3 contains 13 residues. CDR3 protein: CASVQGANQPQHF. The CDR3 DNA sequence: TGTGCCAGCGTACAGGGGGCTAATCAGCCCCAGCATTTT.

The chain links TRBV19 to TRBJ1-3, with D possibly TRBD1 on 5 matching bases. The CDR3 is 13 residues long. V was pared by 3 bases and J by 8 bases, with 11 bases between. Germline V CDR1 and CDR2: LNHDA, SQIVND (reference sequence). CDR3 in amino acids: CASSIRQPDTIYF. The CDR3 nucleotides read TGTGCCAGTAGTATCCGACAGCCAGACACCATATATTTT.

The chain combines TRBV5-1 with TRBJ1-2; maybe TRBD1 (5 bases). V shed 4 bases and J shed 4 bases, with 8 bases lying between them. CDR3 length: 12 residues. Germline V lookup: CDR1 SGHRS, CDR2 YFSETQ. CDR3 in amino acids: CASSRTSYGYTF. As DNA, the CDR3 is TGCGCCAGCAGCAGGACAAGCTATGGCTACACCTTC.

The chain employs TRBV7-2 and TRBJ1-5; D may be TRBD1 (5 bases). Between the trimmed V and J ends, which lost 4 bases and 4 bases, there was a span of 8 bases. CDR3 length equals 13 residues. Germline V CDR1 and CDR2: SGHTA, FQGNSA. In nucleotides, the CDR3 is TGTGCCAGCAGCTCACAGGCGAATCAGCCCCAGCATTTT. Its protein is CASSSQANQPQHF.

J is TRBJ2-3 and V is TRBV4-1; TRBD2 aligns across 11 bases. The J segment lost 4 bases and the V segment lost 0 bases, leaving 12 bases of the junction unmatched. The CDR3 has 19 amino acids. Germline V gene sequence: CDR1 MGHRA, CDR2 YSYEKL. The CDR3 spells CASSQDRGFSGGAADTQYF. In DNA, the CDR3 is TGCGCCAGCAGCCAAGATAGGGGTTTTAGCGGGGGGGCCGCAGATACGCAGTATTTT.

This clone was counted only a few times. The chain uses TRBV27 and TRBJ2-1; no definite D call. The germline gives CDR1 MNHEY, CDR2 SMNVEV (reference sequence). This CDR3 is 13 amino acids long. Trimming took 3 bases from V and 3 from J, leaving 6 bases between them. Here the CDR3 DNA reads TGTGCCAGCAGTTTGGTCAGCTACAATGAGCAGTTCTTC. Protein product: CASSLVSYNEQFF.

The chain recombines TRBV30 with TRBJ1-1; D remains ambiguous. Trimming shortened V by 4 bases and J by 1 base, and 10 bases separated the two germline ends. The CDR3 spans 13 residues. Germline V gene sequence: CDR1 GTSNPN, CDR2 SVGIG (reference sequence). The CDR3 sequence: CAWTLRQNTEAFF. As DNA, the CDR3 is TGTGCCTGGACCCTGCGGCAGAACACTGAAGCTTTCTTT.

This chain uses TRBV2 with TRBJ2-1; D is unresolved. Germline assignment: CDR1 SNHLY and CDR2 FYNNEI. V gave up 5 bases and J gave up 4 bases, with 6 bases separating them. The length of the CDR3 is 12 residues. In DNA, the CDR3 is TGTGCCAGCAGTACAGAGTACAATGAGCAGTTCTTC. Amino acid sequence: CASSTEYNEQFF.

The rearrangement uses TRBV6-5 and TRBJ1-5; D call uncertain. The CDR3 totals 15 residues. V lost 0 bases, J lost 0 bases, and 6 bases lay in between. The germline CDR1 and CDR2 sequences are MNHEY and SVGAGI. The CDR3 spells CASSYSLYSNQPQHF. CDR3 DNA: TGTGCCAGCAGTTACTCGTTGTATAGCAATCAGCCCCAGCATTTT.

The V gene is TRBV7-2, the J gene TRBJ1-1; 7 nucleotides line up with TRBD1. Unmatched junction bases numbered 10, after V lost 4 bases and J lost 5 bases. This CDR3 is 15 amino acids long. Germline assignment: CDR1 SGHTA and CDR2 FQGNSA. DNA of the CDR3: TGTGCCAGCAGCTCACCGGGACAGAGATGGACTGAAGCTTTCTTT. Its translation: CASSSPGQRWTEAFF. Variable domain in full (rest from reference TRBV7-2 and TRBJ1-1): GAGVSQSPSNKVTEKGKDVELRCDPISGHTALYWYRQSLGQGLEFLIYFQGNSAPDKSGLPSDRFSAERTGGSVSTLTIQRTQQEDSAVYLCASSSPGQRWTEAFFGQGTRLTVV.

This chain uses TRBV18 with TRBJ1-4; TRBD1 might be the D (5 bases). CDR1 is KGHSH, CDR2 LQKENI, per germline. The CDR3 covers 16 residues. V was trimmed by 1 base and J by 6 bases, leaving 15 bases between them. This chain's CDR3 is CASSPLTQGMDEKLFF. DNA of the CDR3: TGTGCCAGCTCACCACTAACCCAGGGAATGGATGAAAAACTGTTTTTT.

The chain employs TRBV5-1 and TRBJ1-1, with D unresolved. Germline V gives CDR1 SGHRS, CDR2 YFSETQ. The V gene lost 6 bases and the J gene lost 1 base, with 7 bases spanning the gap. The CDR3 sequence is 12 residues long. The CDR3 spells CASKEPNTEAFF. The CDR3 DNA is TGCGCCAGCAAGGAGCCGAACACTGAAGCTTTCTTT.

This clone was counted only a few times. V gene TRBV7-9 combines with J gene TRBJ2-2, with TRBD1 identical over 8 bases. The V and J ends lost 2 bases and 1 base, in that order; junction bases with no gene match: 9. Per the germline V gene, CDR1 is SEHNR and CDR2 is FQNEAQ (reference sequence). This CDR3 is 18 amino acids long. The CDR3 protein is CASSLIPDRARNTGELFF. In DNA, the CDR3 is TGTGCCAGCAGCTTAATACCGGACAGGGCGAGGAACACCGGGGAGCTGTTTTTT.

The count of this clone is one. The chain employs TRBV18 and TRBJ1-4, with D perhaps matching TRBD1 (5 bases). V was shortened by 2 bases and J by 8 bases, with 21 bases between the two germline ends. Looked up from germline, CDR1 is KGHSH and CDR2 is LQKENI. CDR3 length: 17 residues. CDR3 sequence (DNA): TGTGCCAGCTCACCAATGGTTTCGGGGGTAGGAGGCGAAAAACTGTTTTTT. Translating gives CASSPMVSGVGGEKLFF.

The rearrangement links TRBV5-1 to TRBJ1-4; D ambiguous. V lost 4 bases to trimming and J lost 5 bases, with 12 bases between them. Per germline, CDR1 SGHRS and CDR2 YFSETQ. The CDR3 is 14 residues long. This CDR3 is CASSPSTVNEKLFF. The CDR3 nucleotides are TGCGCCAGCAGCCCATCCACGGTCAATGAAAAACTGTTTTTT.

This clone was picked up a small number of times. The chain combines TRBV7-9 with TRBJ1-3; D is perhaps TRBD1 (6 bases). CDR3 length equals 16 residues. Trimming pared 5 bases from V and 1 base from J, leaving 15 bases between. Germline-derived CDR1 and CDR2 are SEHNR and FQNEAQ (reference sequence). The CDR3 DNA sequence: TGTGCCAGCAGCCCAAGGACAGTAACATCTGGAAACACCATATATTTT. It translates to CASSPRTVTSGNTIYF.